The clone carrying this TCR beta chain came up many times. Trimming took off 4 bases at V and 3 bases at J, with 18 bases between the two ends. The CDR3 loop spans 16 amino acids. Germline-derived CDR1 and CDR2 are SGHRS and YFSETQ. This entry belongs to a study of human T cells and chemical hapten exposure. Time point noted: patch test 1, 2 weeks after DPC sensitization. Sample treatment: therapeutic diphenylcyclopropenone sensitization with weekly scalp DPC. Unfractionated whole blood yielded total RNA. From the RACE reads, TCRdb called clonotypes with MiXCR, one entry per CDR3 protein. The sample has some 340,000 distinct CDR3 sequences, under 8% seen once.

The starting material was whole blood, obtained in connection with sensitization to the hapten diphenylcyclopropenone (DPC). V usage is TRBV5-1 and J usage is TRBJ2-3, with D uncertain. This clonotype originated in a woman under 30 with alopecia areata. Some clones in this sample may be carry-over from other donors' samples. Here the CDR3 reads CASSLRETVRTDTQYF. The CDR3 DNA follows: TGCGCCAGCAGCCTGAGAGAGACCGTGAGGACAGATACGCAGTATTTT.